This entry lists 18 T cell receptor beta chains sequenced from one sample in a study of blood T cells in healthy people across ages. A second PCR of about 7 to 12 cycles used a sample-barcoded 5' primer and a J-beta primer mix. TCRdb processed the 5' RACE reads anew with MiXCR; each CDR3 protein has one entry. The data hold 540,000 or so distinct CDR3 sequences, with 27% observed a single time. Sequencing was done on a sample of blood. These receptors all come from a woman between 70 and 85 years old in good health.

The chain is built from TRBV20-1 and TRBJ2-7, with 10 bases aligning to TRBD1. CDR3 size: 13 residues. CDR1 and CDR2 from the germline V gene are DFQATT and SNEGSKA (reference sequence). Trimming cost V 5 bases and J 4 bases; bases outside gene matches: 5. CDR3 protein: CSAGGDRGYEQYF. For the CDR3, the DNA is TGCAGTGCTGGAGGGGACAGGGGATACGAGCAGTACTTC.

The table lists this clonotype with many counts. V gene TRBV29-1 combines with J gene TRBJ2-1; 9 nucleotides match TRBD1. Germline lookup yields CDR1 SQVTM and CDR2 ANQGSEA. Trimming removed 6 bases from V and 6 bases from J; junction bases left unmatched: 9. This CDR3 is 14 amino acids long. In DNA, the CDR3 is TGCAGCGTATCCTTGGGACAGGGTTCCAATGAGCAGTTCTTC. Translated: CSVSLGQGSNEQFF.

The chain couples TRBV7-2 to TRBJ2-5; D is possibly TRBD2 (5 bases). V was shortened by 3 bases and J by 5 bases, with 19 bases between the two germline ends. Germline CDR1 and CDR2: SGHTA and FQGNSA. CDR3 length: 16 amino acids. The CDR3 is CASSFVAGAVSETQYF. CDR3 DNA sequence: TGTGCCAGCAGCTTTGTGGCGGGCGCCGTAAGCGAGACCCAGTACTTC. Variable domain in full (rest from reference TRBV7-2 and TRBJ2-5): GAGVSQSPSNKVTEKGKDVELRCDPISGHTALYWYRQSLGQGLEFLIYFQGNSAPDKSGLPSDRFSAERTGGSVSTLTIQRTQQEDSAVYLCASSFVAGAVSETQYFGPGTRLLVL.

This clonotype came up a few times. The chain combines TRBV12-3 or TRBV12-4 with TRBJ2-5; 13 bases match TRBD2. V gave up 6 bases and J gave up 2 bases; unmatched junction bases: 3. The CDR3 spans 15 residues. The CDR3 sequence: CASSGTSGVQETQYF. As DNA, the CDR3 is TGTGCCAGCAGCGGGACTAGCGGGGTACAAGAGACCCAGTACTTC.

This clonotype showed up just a few times. The rearrangement links TRBV2 to TRBJ1-4, with D tentatively TRBD1 (5 bases). The V and J ends lost 3 bases and 7 bases respectively, with 12 bases between them. CDR1 is SNHLY and CDR2 is FYNNEI in the germline V gene. The CDR3 extends over 14 amino acids. The CDR3 coding sequence is TGTGCCAGCAGTGAGTCTCCGAGGGGTGAAAAACTGTTTTTT. It yields the protein CASSESPRGEKLFF.

Only a few counts were recorded for this clonotype. The chain employs TRBV6-5 and TRBJ2-5; D not certain. The last part of the DNA fits TRBJ2-7 better; the J call may be wrong. This CDR3 has 13 amino acids. The germline V gene has CDR1 MNHEY and CDR2 SVGAGI. As DNA, the CDR3 is TGTGCCAGCAGTCCCCTGAATGCCTACGAGCAGTACTTC. Its translation: CASSPLNAYEQYF.

Of note for this clonotype: A read error may explain this, as a much larger clone is one base away. The J gene is TRBJ2-3, the V gene TRBV29-1; D may be TRBD1 (6 bases). This CDR3 spans 14 amino acids. CDR1 and CDR2 (germline): SQVTM, ANQGSEA. CDR3 coding DNA: TGCAGCGTTGAGCCTCAGGGTAGGACAGATACGCGGTATTTT. Translated, it gives CSVEPQGRTDTRYF.

This clonotype was seen many times. The CDR3 loop reads CSARLTGQETQYF. The DNA of the CDR3 is TGCAGTGCTAGGTTGACAGGGCAAGAGACCCAGTACTTC. The V and J genes are TRBV20-1 and TRBJ2-5; 7 bases map to TRBD1. This CDR3 has 13 amino acids. The V segment lost 3 bases and the J segment 2 bases; nucleotides outside the gene matches: 3. CDR1 is DFQATT, CDR2 SNEGSKA, per germline (reference sequence).

This chain links TRBV6-5 with TRBJ2-1, with D possibly being TRBD2 (7 bases). V lost 7 bases and J 7 bases, leaving 17 bases between the germline ends. Germline CDR1 and CDR2: MNHEY and SVGAGI. The CDR3 loop spans 14 amino acids. CDR3 amino acids: CASKETGGWNEQFF. Here the CDR3 DNA reads TGTGCCAGCAAGGAAACGGGGGGCTGGAATGAGCAGTTCTTC.

The gene calls are TRBV28 and TRBJ2-5, with TRBD1 as a possible D gene (7 bases). Deletions cut 3 bases from V and 3 bases from J, with 17 bases between. The CDR3 runs 16 residues. Germline V gene sequence: CDR1 MDHEN, CDR2 SYDVKM. Here the CDR3 DNA reads TGTGCCAGCAGTTTGCGATTTGGGGGGACAGAAGAGACCCAGTACTTC. Protein sequence: CASSLRFGGTEETQYF.

V usage is TRBV15 and J usage is TRBJ2-5; D call uncertain. V was clipped by 0 bases and J by 11 bases, with 10 bases between them. CDR1 and CDR2 (germline): LNHNV, YYDKDF (reference sequence). The CDR3 totals 12 residues. The CDR3 sequence: CATSRDERQQYF. CDR3 nucleotide sequence: TGTGCCACCAGCAGAGATGAACGGCAGCAGTACTTC.

This clonotype was found many times. V and J are TRBV5-1 and TRBJ1-1; possibly TRBD1 for D (5 bases). Germline lookup yields CDR1 SGHRS and CDR2 YFSETQ. The CDR3 loop spans 16 amino acids. The V end was cut by 0 bases, the J end by 8 bases, with 20 bases between. As DNA, the CDR3 is TGCGCCAGCAGCTTGGGAGCGGGACGTAATACGGCAGAAGCTTTCTTT. Its translation is CASSLGAGRNTAEAFF. The variable domain in full, with the rest retrieved from reference TRBV5-1 and TRBJ1-1, is KAGVTQTPRYLIKTRGQQVTLSCSPISGHRSVSWYQQTPGQGLQFLFEYFSETQRNKGNFPGRFSGRQFSNSRSEMNVSTLELGDSALYLCASSLGAGRNTAEAFFGQGTRLTVV.

The V gene is TRBV5-1, the J gene TRBJ1-2; no clear D gene. The germline V and J ends were trimmed by 6 bases and 4 bases, with 13 bases remaining between them. The germline CDR1 and CDR2 sequences are SGHRS and YFSETQ. The CDR3 contains 13 residues. The CDR3 sequence is CASTGRESYGYTF. CDR3 DNA: TGCGCCAGCACCGGGCGGGAGTCCTATGGCTACACCTTC. Full variable domain (rest looked up from reference TRBV5-1 and TRBJ1-2): KAGVTQTPRYLIKTRGQQVTLSCSPISGHRSVSWYQQTPGQGLQFLFEYFSETQRNKGNFPGRFSGRQFSNSRSEMNVSTLELGDSALYLCASTGRESYGYTFGSGTRLTVV.

The table lists this clonotype with a few counts. The chain combines TRBV21-1 with TRBJ2-1. TRBV21-1 is classified as a pseudogene. The CDR3 totals 15 residues. The CDR3, as DNA: TGTGCCAGCAGCAAAGGTGAAGGGACCGACAATGAGCAGTTCTTC. This sequence encodes CASSKGEGTDNEQFF.

There are a few counts of this clonotype. This chain links TRBV10-3 with TRBJ1-1; D is possibly TRBD1 (6 bases). V was pared by 4 bases and J by 4 bases, with 7 bases between. This CDR3 has 12 amino acids. Germline lookup yields CDR1 ENHRY and CDR2 SYGVKD. The CDR3 protein is CAISADSTEAFF. CDR3 in DNA: TGTGCCATCAGTGCGGACAGCACTGAAGCTTTCTTT.

Ten or more counts support this clonotype. The rearrangement links TRBV5-1 to TRBJ1-4; D remains ambiguous. V was cut by 1 base and J by 0 bases, with 4 bases left in between. CDR3 length: 14 residues. Germline V gene sequence: CDR1 SGHRS, CDR2 YFSETQ. DNA of the CDR3: TGCGCCAGCAGCTTGAGTGCAACTAATGAAAAACTGTTTTTT. It specifies CASSLSATNEKLFF.

The chain couples TRBV6-2 or TRBV6-3 to TRBJ2-6, with unresolved D. Germline V gives CDR1 MNHEY, CDR2 SVGEGT. The CDR3 consists of 17 residues. The V and J ends lost 0 bases and 5 bases respectively, with 14 bases between them. This CDR3 reads CASSYSPKSVWANVLTF. CDR3 nucleotide sequence: TGTGCCAGCAGTTACTCCCCGAAATCCGTCTGGGCCAACGTCCTGACTTTC.

The chain joins TRBV5-1 to TRBJ2-2, with TRBD1 matching 7 bases. V was pared by 4 bases and J by 0 bases, with 6 bases of the junction left unmatched. This CDR3 spans 16 amino acids. Germline loops: CDR1 SGHRS, CDR2 YFSETQ. CDR3 in amino acids: CASSLNRGTNTGELFF. CDR3 in DNA: TGCGCCAGCAGCCTGAACAGGGGCACGAACACCGGGGAGCTGTTTTTT.